This entry describes one T cell receptor beta chain. This sample was taken from a study of identical twins. Trimming removed 4 bases from V and 1 base from J; junction bases left unmatched: 5. The CDR3 sequence is 16 residues long. Germline V gene sequence: CDR1 SGHRS, CDR2 YFSETQ. TCRdb recomputed calls from the 5' RACE reads with MiXCR, one row per CDR3 protein. The sample shows nearly 900,000 distinct CDR3 sequences, 9% to 15% of them seen only once. This same sample was also taken into another study, of yellow fever vaccine responses in identical twins.

This clonotype was obtained from a woman in her late teens or twenties in good health. The sequenced material came from PBMCs. The chain joins TRBV5-1 to TRBJ1-4, with 9 bases fitting TRBD1. CDR3: CASSTGTGRTNEKLFF. Here the CDR3 DNA reads TGCGCCAGCAGCACCGGGACAGGGAGAACTAATGAAAAACTGTTTTTT.